This T cell receptor beta chain was sequenced for a study of blood T cell repertoires in COVID-19. Study at large: COVID-19 samples collected from the United States, Italy and Spain covered acute and convalescent phases. From T cells, B-cell-depleted T cells, or PBMCs came the material, which was cDNA or gDNA.

Per the original methods: Reference gene primer amplification in the assay estimated nucleated cell counts. Assay used: immunoSEQ multiplex PCR; TCRdb lists only in-frame clones, some missing. Clonal size and the V and J genes are those of that table, whereas D and trimming came from the DNA. The profile shows more than 300,000 clones, around 86% of them singletons. The TCR comes from a woman aged 45-65 years with acute or convalescent COVID-19. Sequences were obtained from peripheral blood.

The CDR3 loop is CASSQASGDYEQYF. As DNA, the CDR3 is TGTGCCAGCAGCCAAGCCTCAGGGGACTACGAGCAGTACTTC. This rearrangement joins TRBV3-1 (or the pseudogene TRBV3-2) to TRBJ2-7; D is perhaps TRBD1 (6 bases). The CDR3 spans 14 residues. Germline V gene sequence: CDR1 LGHDT, CDR2 YNNKEL (reference sequence). Between the trimmed V and J ends, which lost 1 base and 3 bases, there was a span of 10 bases.